The text below deals with one T cell receptor beta chain. An end of the junction differs from the germline gene, which may be a read error. This specimen belongs to a study of blood T cell repertoires in COVID-19. Study as a whole: There were acute and convalescent COVID-19 samples, and they came from the United States, Italy and Spain. T cells, B-cell-depleted T cells, or PBMCs provided the cDNA or gDNA that served as material.

The CDR3 loop spans 13 amino acids. CDR1 and CDR2 from the germline V gene are ENHRY and SYGVKD. The authors' processing: Amplification of reference gene primers was used by the study to estimate nucleated cell counts. The assay was immunoSEQ multiplex PCR, and TCRdb's table has in-frame clones only and misses some. V and J calls and clone size are as listed in that table; D and trimming were resolved from the DNA. The sample includes roughly 120,000 clones, approximately 85% seen only once; the top ten take less than 8%. Sequencing was done on a sample of peripheral blood. The chain employs TRBV10-3 and TRBJ2-1; the D gene is possibly TRBD1 (6 bases). The clonotype originates from a man between 65 and 85 years old with acute or convalescent COVID-19. CDR3 sequence: CATRGHSNNEQFF. CDR3 bases: TGTGCCACCAGGGGACACTCCAACAATGAGCAGTTCTTC.